This TCR beta chain was sequenced for a study of beta chain features in type 1 diabetes. Trimming left V 3 bases short and J 6 bases short, with 15 bases between. The CDR3 runs to 15 residues. Germline assignment: CDR1 SGHRS and CDR2 YFSETQ. This clone was picked up one time. Expressed TCRB transcripts were sequenced because the isolated RNA had all been reverse transcribed beforehand. Here immunoSEQ multiplex PCR was the method, and the copy in TCRdb shows in-frame clones only, minus some. The profile shows 200,000 to 300,000 clones, roughly 70% of them singletons. V gene TRBV5-1 combines with J gene TRBJ1-4; D unresolved. The receptor comes from a man younger than 45 in good health. Sequencing input: naive CD4+ T cells from blood. Here the CDR3 reads CASSSPAGPDEKLFF. The CDR3 nucleotides read TGCGCCAGCAGCTCACCGGCCGGGCCAGATGAAAAACTGTTTTTT.